These 15 T cell receptor beta chains came from one sample sequenced in a study of shared clonotypes between healthy human individuals. The protocol was immunoSEQ multiplex PCR, while the TCRdb copy is restricted to in-frame clones and leaves out a portion. The profile shows millions of clones, approximately 94% of them singletons. Naive CD8 cells, CD45RO-negative and positively selected for CCR7, excluded terminally differentiated effector memory CD45RA+ cells. Source material: naive CD8+ T cells sorted from blood. The source of these receptors is a man between 18 and 29 years old in good health.

Only one count was recorded for this clone. The V gene is TRBV7-9, the J gene TRBJ2-7, with D unresolved. Trimming shortened V by 4 bases and J by 6 bases, and 10 bases separated the two germline ends. This CDR3 spans 12 amino acids. CDR1 and CDR2 (germline): SEHNR, FQNEAQ (reference sequence). The CDR3 reads CASSSGVAEQYF. DNA for the CDR3: TGTGCCAGCAGCTCCGGTGTGGCCGAGCAGTACTTC.

This sequence joins TRBV5-6 and TRBJ1-2; D perhaps matches TRBD1 (6 bases). Germline V gene data show CDR1 as SGHDT and CDR2 as YYEEEE. CDR3 length: 13 amino acids. The V and J ends lost 7 bases and 6 bases respectively, with 16 bases between them. The CDR3 is CASLGGIMDGYTF. In nucleotides, the CDR3 is TGTGCCAGCTTAGGGGGTATAATGGATGGCTACACCTTC.

The chain carries TRBV11-1 and TRBJ2-1; D is ambiguous. Germline assignment: CDR1 SGHAT and CDR2 FQDESV (reference sequence). The CDR3 consists of 12 residues. V lost 2 bases to trimming and J lost 4 bases, with 3 bases between them. The CDR3 region is CASSLNYNEQFF. The CDR3 DNA sequence: TGTGCCAGCAGCTTAAATTACAATGAGCAGTTCTTC.

This chain links TRBV21-1 with TRBJ2-7; the D call of TRBD2 is as the table states it, not checked on the DNA. TRBV21-1 is a recognized pseudogene. The CDR3 sequence is 15 residues long. The CDR3 bases are TGTGCCAGCAGGCGGGACTCCAATCTAACCTACGAGCAGTACTTC. This gives the protein CASRRDSNLTYEQYF.

The chain couples TRBV13 to TRBJ1-1; D uncertain. This CDR3 comprises 12 residues. Per the germline V gene, CDR1 is PRHDT and CDR2 is FYEKMQ (reference sequence). V lost 6 bases and J lost 6, with 11 bases in between. For the CDR3, the DNA is TGTGCCAGCAGTTCGGACGGCTCTGAAGCTTTCTTT. Encoded protein: CASSSDGSEAFF.

CDR3 protein: CASRDATDTQYF. CDR3 DNA sequence: TGTGCCAGCAGGGACGCTACAGATACGCAGTATTTT. The gene calls are TRBV7-9 and TRBJ2-3, with unresolved D. The V and J ends lost 6 bases and 3 bases respectively, with 7 bases between them. Germline-derived CDR1 and CDR2 are SEHNR and FQNEAQ (reference sequence). The CDR3 length is 12 residues.

This chain joins TRBV5-4 and TRBJ2-1; 15 bases line up with TRBD2. The germline V gene has CDR1 SGHNT and CDR2 YYREEE (reference sequence). V shed 3 bases, J shed 2 bases, and the junction held 3 bases outside the gene matches. The CDR3 spans 17 residues. The CDR3 DNA follows: TGTGCCAGCAGCTCCGGGACTAGCGGGAGGCCCTACAATGAGCAGTTCTTC. Translated, it gives CASSSGTSGRPYNEQFF.

The chain couples TRBV6-6 to TRBJ2-1; perhaps D is TRBD1 or TRBD2 (5 bases each). V lost 2 bases, J lost 5 bases, and 13 bases lay in between. The V gene's germline CDR1 is MNHNY and CDR2 SVGAGI (reference sequence). The CDR3 is made up of 15 amino acids. The DNA for the CDR3 is TGTGCCAGCAGTTACGTGGGGGATCTACACAATGAGCAGTTCTTC. This encodes CASSYVGDLHNEQFF.

This clone was counted once. The chain uses TRBV2 and TRBJ2-7; 11 bases fit TRBD2. This CDR3 has 16 amino acids. V shed 7 bases and J 0 bases; nucleotides not matched to a gene: 8. Germline V gene lookup returns CDR1 SNHLY and CDR2 FYNNEI. This chain's CDR3 is CASTSGGPGSSYEQYF. In nucleotides, the CDR3 is TGTGCCAGCACTAGCGGGGGGCCTGGGAGCTCCTACGAGCAGTACTTC.

This chain uses TRBV4-3 with TRBJ1-1, with unresolved D. Between the trimmed V and J ends, which lost 0 bases and 4 bases, there was a span of 18 bases. The CDR3 runs to 17 residues. Germline CDR1 and CDR2: LGHNA and YSLEER. This CDR3 reads CASSQDAVGRAATEAFF. The CDR3 DNA is TGCGCCAGCAGCCAAGATGCGGTAGGGAGGGCGGCCACTGAAGCTTTCTTT.

The chain has TRBV12-5 and TRBJ2-1; possibly TRBD2 for D (6 bases). Germline loops: CDR1 LGHNT, CDR2 FRNRAP. There are 13 residues in the CDR3. V gave up 4 bases and J gave up 7 bases, with 11 bases separating them. The CDR3 sequence: CASGSGLKNEQFF. The CDR3, as DNA: TGTGCTAGTGGTTCGGGACTTAAAAATGAGCAGTTCTTC.

V usage is TRBV5-5 and J usage is TRBJ2-3; no clear D gene. CDR3 length: 15 residues. Germline CDR1 is SGHKS and CDR2 is YYEKEE (reference sequence). Trimming took off 2 bases at V and 2 bases at J, with 12 bases between the two ends. CDR3 nucleotides: TGTGCCAGCAGCTTAGTACAGCTTCTCACAGATACGCAGTATTTT. Translating it yields CASSLVQLLTDTQYF.

The chain employs TRBV14 and TRBJ2-3, with D tentatively TRBD1 (5 bases). The CDR3 is 15 amino acids. The V end lost 3 bases, the J end lost 1 base, and 11 bases lay between the germline ends. Germline-derived CDR1 and CDR2 are SGHDN and FVKESK. DNA of the CDR3: TGTGCCAGCAGCCACCTCCAGGGTGGCACAGATACGCAGTATTTT. It codes for CASSHLQGGTDTQYF.

The rearrangement uses TRBV30 and TRBJ2-3; D is perhaps TRBD1 or TRBD2 (5 bases each). V dropped 5 bases and J dropped 3 bases, with 12 bases sitting between them. The CDR3 runs to 13 residues. The germline CDR1 and CDR2 sequences are GTSNPN and SVGIG (reference sequence). CDR3 loop: CAWGGAETDTQYF. The CDR3 DNA is TGTGCCTGGGGGGGAGCGGAAACAGATACGCAGTATTTT.

The CDR3, as DNA: TGCAGCGCCGCCTCGACTAATGAAAAACTGTTTTTT. This encodes CSAASTNEKLFF. This chain connects TRBV29-1 to TRBJ1-4; D unresolved. Germline values: CDR1 SQVTM, CDR2 ANQGSEA. The CDR3 is 12 amino acids. V lost 7 bases to trimming and J lost 2 bases, with 8 bases between them.